This is a list of T cell receptor beta chains from one sample in a study of blood T cell repertoires in COVID-19. Generated by immunoSEQ multiplex PCR, the TCRdb table keeps only in-frame clones and is missing some. The sample contains just under 250,000 clones, 85% to 90% of which appear only once. The sequenced sample consisted of PBMCs or T cells enriched from blood (not recorded which). The source is a woman in her twenties or thirties who had recovered from COVID-19. Each CDR3 is given with its conserved first and last residue. The order of the fields is J gene, V gene, D gene, clone size, CDR3 DNA, CDR3 protein. D genes are given only for firm matches. Part of the rows lack a size; the others show once, few, many or a class for expanded clones.

TRBJ2-2 TRBV30 . . TGTGCCTGGAGTGAAGGACTCGACACCGGGGAGCTGTTTTTT CAWSEGLDTGELFF
TRBJ1-5 TRBV28 . . TGTGCCAGCCTTCCGGACAGCTCCCCTTATCAGCCCCAGCATTTT CASLPDSSPYQPQHF
TRBJ1-5 TRBV4-3 . . TGCGCCAGCAGCCAATACTCCGGACAGAATCAGCCCCAGCATTTT CASSQYSGQNQPQHF
TRBJ2-3 TRBV4-3 TRBD2 . TGCGCCAGCAGCCAAGACTCCCAACTAGCGGGAGCAGTAGATACGCAGTATTTT CASSQDSQLAGAVDTQYF
TRBJ2-1 TRBV2 . . TGTGCCAGCAGCCTAAAGTGGTCCACCTTTGATGAGCAGTTCTTC CASSLKWSTFDEQFF
TRBJ1-2 TRBV3-1/TRBV3-2 TRBD1 . TGTGCCAGCAGCTTCATTGGGACAGGAGATTATGGCTACACCTTC CASSFIGTGDYGYTF
TRBJ1-5 TRBV5-5 . . TGTGCCAGCAGCTCGGCGGGGAGCGGTCAGCCCCAGCATTTT CASSSAGSGQPQHF
TRBJ1-2 TRBV7-9 TRBD1 . TGTGCCAGCAGCTTAGACAGGGGGCTCGGCGGCTACACCTTC CASSLDRGLGGYTF
TRBJ2-1 TRBV5-1 TRBD2 . TGCGCCAGCAGCTCTGGGGGGGCTAGCGGGAGGTCCGCCTCCTACAATGAGCAGTTCTTC CASSSGGASGRSASYNEQFF
TRBJ2-6 TRBV10-3 TRBD1 . TGTGCCATCAGCCCGGGACAGCGACGCTCTGGGGCCAACGTCCTGACTTTC CAISPGQRRSGANVLTF
TRBJ1-5 TRBV5-1 . . TGCGCCAGCAGCTTGGCGGGGGGGACGAGGCAGCCCCAGCATTTT CASSLAGGTRQPQHF
TRBJ1-5 TRBV27 . once TGTGCCAGCAGTTTACGTGGCAATCAGCCCCAGCATTTT CASSLRGNQPQHF
TRBJ1-3 TRBV10-3 . . TGTGCCATCAGTGAAACAGGGACTGGAAACACCATATATTTT CAISETGTGNTIYF
TRBJ1-2 TRBV4-3 . . TGCGCCAGCAGCCAAGGGGCCAGGGTTGGTAGCTACACCTTC CASSQGARVGSYTF
TRBJ1-6 TRBV6-5 . . TGTGCCAGCAGTCCGGGGACTTCCGATAATTCACCCCTCCACTTT CASSPGTSDNSPLHF
TRBJ1-1 TRBV7-9 . . TGTGCCAGCAGCTCGCAAGCCGACATGAACACTGAAGCTTTCTTT CASSSQADMNTEAFF
TRBJ2-6 TRBV7-9 . . TGTGCCAGCAGCTTAGGGAGCGGTGGGGCCAACGTCCTGACTTTC CASSLGSGGANVLTF